Shown below are 17 T cell receptor beta chains from a single sample sequenced in a study of cytomegalovirus exposure and HLA in healthy donors. Both 60 Vbeta primers and 13 Jbeta primers went into the PCR. Repertoires were generated with immunoSEQ multiplex PCR, while TCRdb's copy carries only in-frame clones and drops some. The sample carries more than 60,000 clones, 80% recorded once. The source material was PBMCs. The receptor set was obtained from a woman in her 30s in good health and CMV-seronegative.

The V and J genes are TRBV5-1 and TRBJ2-7; 7 bases are shared with TRBD1. CDR3 size: 14 residues. Germline V gene sequence: CDR1 SGHRS, CDR2 YFSETQ. V was pared by 4 bases and J by 6 bases, with 10 bases of the junction left unmatched. The CDR3 nucleotides are TGCGCCAGCAGCATCTGGACAGGTCCGGGCGAGCAGTACTTC. Translated, it gives CASSIWTGPGEQYF.

The chain combines TRBV7-9 with TRBJ1-1; a weak D match, TRBD1 (5 bases). This CDR3 is built from 14 residues. Germline CDR1 is SEHNR and CDR2 is FQNEAQ (reference sequence). V was trimmed by 4 bases and J by 6 bases, leaving 15 bases between them. CDR3 in DNA: TGTGCCAGCAGCTCATTCCAGGGTTCCCCTGAAGCTTTCTTT. The encoded protein is CASSSFQGSPEAFF.

This chain uses TRBV11-2 with TRBJ2-7, with 7 bases lining up with TRBD1. The CDR3 contains 12 residues. V was clipped by 6 bases and J by 5 bases; unmatched bases: 4. Germline CDR1 is SGHAT and CDR2 is FQNNGV. CDR3 sequence reads: CASSHRGDEQYF. CDR3 coding DNA: TGTGCCAGCAGTCACAGGGGTGACGAGCAGTACTTC.

This chain connects TRBV4-1 to TRBJ2-1, with TRBD2 identical over 11 bases. J lost 4 bases, V lost 4 bases, and 12 bases had no gene match. The germline V gene encodes CDR1 MGHRA and CDR2 YSYEKL. The CDR3 consists of 18 residues. The CDR3 spells CASSRNSATSGDYNEQFF. As DNA, the CDR3 is TGCGCCAGCAGCCGCAATTCTGCGACTAGCGGGGATTACAATGAGCAGTTCTTC.

This clone turned up a few times. This sequence joins TRBV4-1 and TRBJ2-2; D may be TRBD1 (6 bases). This CDR3 has 16 residues. V lost 2 bases and J lost 1, with 11 bases in between. The germline CDR1 and CDR2 sequences are MGHRA and YSYEKL. The CDR3 coding sequence is TGCGCCAGCAGCCAACACAGGGTAGGGAACACCGGGGAGCTGTTTTTT. It encodes CASSQHRVGNTGELFF.

The CDR3 spells CASSQLSGHYEQYF. Here the CDR3 DNA reads TGCGCCAGCAGCCAACTTTCAGGGCACTACGAGCAGTACTTC. The chain recombines TRBV4-3 with TRBJ2-7; TRBD1 is a possible D gene (5 bases). V gave up 2 bases and J gave up 3 bases, with 11 bases separating them. CDR3 length: 14 amino acids. Germline V gives CDR1 LGHNA, CDR2 YSLEER.

Only one count was recorded for this clone. The chain couples TRBV5-1 to TRBJ1-1, with D possibly TRBD1 on 5 matching bases. V was shortened by 2 bases and J by 4 bases, with 12 bases between the two germline ends. This CDR3 has 14 amino acids. CDR1 SGHRS and CDR2 YFSETQ come from the germline V gene. DNA for the CDR3: TGCGCCAGCAGCTTCGGCAGGGCGGCCACTGAAGCTTTCTTT. Translation gives CASSFGRAATEAFF.

The sample holds a few counts of this clone. V is TRBV7-7 and J is TRBJ2-3; 8 bases fit TRBD1. From germline, CDR1 is SSHAT and CDR2 FNYEAQ (reference sequence). CDR3 length: 15 amino acids. Trimming removed 5 bases from V and 1 base from J; junction bases left unmatched: 5. For the CDR3, the DNA is TGTGCCAGCAGCCCCGGGACAGGAGGCACAGATACGCAGTATTTT. This sequence encodes CASSPGTGGTDTQYF.

V usage is TRBV6-5 and J usage is TRBJ2-1; D is unresolved. The germline V gene encodes CDR1 MNHEY and CDR2 SVGAGI. CDR3 length: 15 amino acids. V lost 2 bases and J lost 4, with 12 bases in between. CDR3 in DNA: TGTGCCAGCAGTTACGAGGAGAAGCCTTACAATGAGCAGTTCTTC. Its translation: CASSYEEKPYNEQFF.

The chain is built from TRBV15 and TRBJ2-7; D possibly corresponds to TRBD2 (5 bases). Germline CDR1 and CDR2: LNHNV and YYDKDF (reference sequence). Trimming left V 1 base short and J 2 bases short, with 9 bases between. The CDR3 covers 14 residues. The DNA of the CDR3 is TGTGCCACCAGCAGAGGGACTGGTCCCTACGAGCAGTACTTC. It codes for CATSRGTGPYEQYF.

The chain links TRBV11-2 to TRBJ1-4; D unresolved. CDR3 size: 16 residues. Germline V gives CDR1 SGHAT, CDR2 FQNNGV. Trimming removed 5 bases from V and 0 bases from J, with 13 bases in between. CDR3 loop: CASSNSDPSTNEKLFF. CDR3 sequence (DNA): TGTGCCAGCAGCAATTCAGATCCCTCAACTAATGAAAAACTGTTTTTT.

The chain joins TRBV5-1 to TRBJ1-1, with 9 bases identical to TRBD1. This CDR3 is built from 14 residues. Per the germline V gene, CDR1 is SGHRS and CDR2 is YFSETQ. V lost 4 bases, J lost 5 bases, and 6 bases stayed unmatched. In DNA, the CDR3 is TGCGCCAGCAGCCGCACAGGGGGCAGGACTGAAGCTTTCTTT. It is translated as CASSRTGGRTEAFF.

This clone was recorded a few times. The rearrangement joins TRBV12-2 to TRBJ2-6; TRBD1 is taken as the D call from the table, unchecked against the DNA. TRBV12-2 has pseudogene status. The CDR3 is 17 residues long. This CDR3 is CASPLGTRHSGANVLTF. The CDR3 DNA reads TGTGCAAGTCCGTTAGGGACAAGACACTCTGGGGCCAACGTCCTGACTTTC.

The genes are TRBV7-9 and TRBJ1-1; 7 bases match TRBD1. Germline V lookup: CDR1 SEHNR, CDR2 FQNEAQ (reference sequence). The ends lost 3 bases at V and 1 base at J; junction bases unmatched: 2. The CDR3 sequence is 14 residues long. The CDR3 loop is CASSFGQANTEAFF. CDR3 coding DNA: TGTGCCAGCAGCTTCGGACAGGCGAACACTGAAGCTTTCTTT.

There are a few counts of this clone. The rearrangement joins TRBV19 to TRBJ1-1; D is uncertain. The CDR3 loop spans 12 amino acids. Germline V gene sequence: CDR1 LNHDA, CDR2 SQIVND (reference sequence). Trimming left V 5 bases short and J 6 bases short, with 10 bases between. The CDR3 protein is CASSARIPEAFF. The CDR3 DNA is TGTGCCAGTAGTGCCAGGATCCCTGAAGCTTTCTTT.

The gene calls are TRBV19 and TRBJ1-1; maybe TRBD1 (6 bases). Germline CDR1 is LNHDA and CDR2 is SQIVND (reference sequence). Trimming removed 6 bases at V and 7 bases at J, with 18 bases between. The CDR3 consists of 14 residues. The CDR3 nucleotides are TGTGCCAGTAGGGGCCGGGGGGCTGATTATGAAGCTTTCTTT. Translating it yields CASRGRGADYEAFF.

The table lists this clone with a few counts. This sequence joins TRBV13 and TRBJ2-2; TRBD2 matches 9 bases. J lost 1 base, V lost 5 bases, and 2 bases had no gene match. The V gene's germline CDR1 is PRHDT and CDR2 FYEKMQ (reference sequence). This CDR3 has 15 amino acids. In DNA, the CDR3 is TGTGCCAGCAGCCAGACTAGCGGGAACACCGGGGAGCTGTTTTTT. This sequence encodes CASSQTSGNTGELFF.